What follows is one T cell receptor (beta chain) and its context. Its antigen is still unknown. The study sampled nominally healthy donors, though unrecorded immune exposures were likely. This sample is drawn from a study of cytomegalovirus exposure and HLA in healthy donors. Study-level points and caveats: A list of 164 TCR beta chains associated with cytomegalovirus was given. Most CMV-associated TCR beta chains appeared HLA-restricted in a later analysis. Reports state that TCR beta sequences accurately predicted most subjects' HLA-A and HLA-B alleles.

V gave up 2 bases and J gave up 9 bases, with 11 bases separating them. Germline V lookup: CDR1 GTSNPN, CDR2 SVGIG (reference sequence). The CDR3 is 12 amino acids. PCR used 60 Vbeta primers and 13 Jbeta primers. The protocol was immunoSEQ multiplex PCR, while the TCRdb copy is restricted to in-frame clones and leaves out a portion. The table includes about 96,000 clones, approximately 74% detected once. The chain joins TRBV30 to TRBJ2-1; TRBD2 is a possible D gene (6 bases). The receptor's source is a female donor in good health and CMV-seropositive. Material for sequencing was PBMCs. The CDR3 coding sequence is TGTGCCTGGAGTATAGCGGCTGGTGAGCAGTTCTTC. This encodes CAWSIAAGEQFF.